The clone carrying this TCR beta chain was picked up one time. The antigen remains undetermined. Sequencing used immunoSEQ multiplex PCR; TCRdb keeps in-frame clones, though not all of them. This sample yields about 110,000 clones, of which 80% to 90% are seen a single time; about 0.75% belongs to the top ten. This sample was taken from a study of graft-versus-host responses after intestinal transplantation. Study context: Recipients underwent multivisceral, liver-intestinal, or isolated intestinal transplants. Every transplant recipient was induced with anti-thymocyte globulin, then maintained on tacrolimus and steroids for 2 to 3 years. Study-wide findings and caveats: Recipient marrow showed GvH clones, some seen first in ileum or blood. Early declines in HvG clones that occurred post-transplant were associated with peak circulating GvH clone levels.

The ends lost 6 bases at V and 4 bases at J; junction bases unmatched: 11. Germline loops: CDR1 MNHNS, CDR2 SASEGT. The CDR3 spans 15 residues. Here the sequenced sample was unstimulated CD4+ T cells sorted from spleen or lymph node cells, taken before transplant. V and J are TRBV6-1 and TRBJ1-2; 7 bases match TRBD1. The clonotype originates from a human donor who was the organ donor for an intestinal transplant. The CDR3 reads CASSTYTGATYGYTF. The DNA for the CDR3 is TGTGCCAGCAGCACTTATACAGGGGCAACCTATGGCTACACCTTC.